Shown below are 13 T cell receptor beta chains from a single sample sequenced in a study of vaccination effects on CD4 cells after COVID-19. Sequencing used immunoSEQ multiplex PCR; TCRdb keeps in-frame clones, though not all of them. The sample holds about 8,100 clones, around 74% seen once. Their antigen targets remain unknown. In the ViraFEST assay, antigen-specific CD4+ clonotypes were identified by expansion after peptide-pool stimulation. CD4+ T cells were isolated after around ten days of culture. The sample here was CD4+ T cells from PBMCs cultured with HCoV-229E spike peptides, taken before COVID-19 vaccination. These receptors were taken from a human donor who received a COVID-19 vaccine.

The V call is TRBV10-3, the J call TRBJ2-3, with D hard to call. Looked up from germline, CDR1 is ENHRY and CDR2 is SYGVKD. There are 14 residues in the CDR3. Trimming left V 2 bases short and J 1 base short, with 7 bases between. DNA for the CDR3: TGTGCCATCAGTGAGGGACCTGGCACAGATACGCAGTATTTT. Residues: CAISEGPGTDTQYF.

This clone is large in the sample. This rearrangement joins TRBV7-2 to TRBJ1-2; D is unclear. Trimming took off 4 bases at V and 1 base at J, with 7 bases between the two ends. This CDR3 has 13 residues. The germline V gene encodes CDR1 SGHTA and CDR2 FQGNSA. The CDR3 coding sequence is TGTGCCAGCAGCTCGTACTATAACTATGGCTACACCTTC. This translates into CASSSYYNYGYTF. The whole variable domain, remainder taken from reference TRBV7-2 and TRBJ1-2, is GAGVSQSPSNKVTEKGKDVELRCDPISGHTALYWYRQSLGQGLEFLIYFQGNSAPDKSGLPSDRFSAERTGGSVSTLTIQRTQQEDSAVYLCASSSYYNYGYTFGSGTRLTVV.

The chain has TRBV3-1 (or the pseudogene TRBV3-2) and TRBJ1-4, with D perhaps TRBD1 (6 bases). The V gene lost 4 bases and the J gene lost 4 bases, with 19 bases spanning the gap. The CDR3 runs 17 residues. Germline CDR1 LGHDT, CDR2 YNNKEL (reference sequence). Here the CDR3 reads CASSPTGTTPVNEKLFF. The CDR3 bases are TGTGCCAGCAGCCCTACAGGGACTACGCCGGTTAATGAAAAACTGTTTTTT.

This clone was seen only once. The chain carries TRBV9 and TRBJ1-6; D call uncertain. This CDR3 is 15 amino acids long. Germline V gene data show CDR1 as SGDLS and CDR2 as YYNGEE. Trimming took 1 base from V and 7 from J, leaving 12 bases between them. The CDR3 DNA reads TGTGCCAGCAGCGTAACGTCGCTGGGCAATTCACCCCTCCACTTT. It yields the protein CASSVTSLGNSPLHF.

The chain recombines TRBV24-1 with TRBJ2-3, with TRBD2 as a possible D gene (5 bases). Germline V gene data show CDR1 as KGHDR and CDR2 as SFDVKD. Trimming took 2 bases from V and 7 from J, leaving 24 bases between them. The CDR3 loop spans 18 amino acids. CDR3 sequence: CATSDSRSVFWERNTQYF. CDR3 coding DNA: TGTGCCACCAGTGATTCACGGTCGGTATTCTGGGAGAGAAATACGCAGTATTTT.

A few counts support this clone. This sequence joins TRBV6-1 and TRBJ1-5; a possible D gene is TRBD1 (5 bases). The CDR3 sequence is 14 residues long. V was clipped by 0 bases and J by 6 bases, with 9 bases between them. Per germline, CDR1 MNHNS and CDR2 SASEGT. CDR3 in DNA: TGTGCCAGCAGTGAAGCGGGGGGAGGTCAGCCCCAGCATTTT. Amino acids: CASSEAGGGQPQHF.

The chain combines TRBV7-8 with TRBJ2-5; the D gene is possibly TRBD2 (6 bases). CDR3 length: 15 amino acids. Trimming stripped 5 bases from V and 3 bases from J, with 16 bases between. The V gene's germline CDR1 is SGHVS and CDR2 FQNEAQ. The CDR3 here is CASSQRDWAKETQYF. In DNA, the CDR3 is TGTGCCAGCAGCCAAAGGGACTGGGCCAAAGAGACCCAGTACTTC.

The chain joins TRBV5-1 to TRBJ1-4; D is ambiguous. The CDR3 contains 13 residues. Germline V gene sequence: CDR1 SGHRS, CDR2 YFSETQ. Trimming took 0 bases from V and 3 from J, leaving 3 bases between them. CDR3 nucleotide sequence: TGCGCCAGCAGCTTGGTCCCTAATGAAAAACTGTTTTTT. Residues: CASSLVPNEKLFF.

The gene calls are TRBV29-1 and TRBJ1-1; 11 bases match TRBD1. This CDR3 has 14 residues. V lost 8 bases and J lost 2; bases outside the gene matches: 7. Germline assignment: CDR1 SQVTM and CDR2 ANQGSEA. The CDR3 DNA sequence: TGCAGCACCCGGACAGGGGGCTTCAACACTGAAGCTTTCTTT. Protein: CSTRTGGFNTEAFF.

The V call is TRBV5-6, the J call TRBJ1-2, with a possible D match to TRBD1 (6 bases). There are 14 residues in the CDR3. V gave up 4 bases and J gave up 2 bases, with 12 bases separating them. The germline V gene encodes CDR1 SGHDT and CDR2 YYEEEE. The CDR3 loop reads CASSPQQGNYGYTF. DNA of the CDR3: TGTGCCAGCAGCCCTCAACAGGGCAACTATGGCTACACCTTC.

The rearrangement links TRBV10-3 to TRBJ2-7; 12 positions agree with TRBD1. Trimming cost V 10 bases and J 3 bases; bases outside gene matches: 16. Germline CDR1 ENHRY, CDR2 SYGVKD. The CDR3 loop spans 17 amino acids. CDR3 region: CATESGQGAGGLYEQYF. In nucleotides, the CDR3 is TGTGCCACCGAATCGGGACAGGGGGCGGGGGGGCTCTACGAGCAGTACTTC.

This clone was recorded a few times. The rearrangement uses TRBV19 and TRBJ2-2; TRBD2 matches at 10 bases. The V and J ends lost 6 bases and 4 bases, in that order; junction bases with no gene match: 14. The CDR3 covers 18 residues. The germline gives CDR1 LNHDA, CDR2 SQIVND (reference sequence). In DNA, the CDR3 is TGTGCCAGTAGGGGAACGGCTAGCGGGAGTGTAAGCACCGGGGAGCTGTTTTTT. Translated, it gives CASRGTASGSVSTGELFF.

The rearrangement uses TRBV10-3 and TRBJ1-4; D unclear. The germline V and J ends were trimmed by 8 bases and 8 bases, with 15 bases remaining between them. The CDR3 is made up of 13 amino acids. CDR1 and CDR2 from the germline V gene are ENHRY and SYGVKD. CDR3 in DNA: TGTGCCATCTATGACCCGGGAGGGGAAAAACTGTTTTTT. It is translated as CAIYDPGGEKLFF.